The 4 T cell receptor beta chains in this list originate from one sample, sequenced in a study of cytotoxic CD8 clonotypes in ibrutinib-treated CLL. TCRdb's table, derived via immunoSEQ multiplex PCR, lists solely in-frame clones and lacks some. The sample includes about 130,000 clones, under 90% of them seen just once. Sequenced material: PBMCs, taken after 24 months of ibrutinib treatment. These TCRs come from a human donor with chronic lymphocytic leukemia.

This rearrangement joins TRBV5-1 to TRBJ2-7; TRBD1 agrees at 7 bases. This CDR3 has 14 residues. After removal of 1 base from V and 5 bases from J, the junction contained 6 bases not matched to a gene. Germline V gene data show CDR1 as SGHRS and CDR2 as YFSETQ. CDR3 nucleotides: TGCGCCAGCAGCTTGCGTCAGGGGGATAACGAGCAGTACTTC. Translated, it gives CASSLRQGDNEQYF.

This sequence joins TRBV19 and TRBJ2-5; perhaps D is TRBD1 or TRBD2 (6 bases each). The V and J ends lost 7 bases and 4 bases respectively, with 22 bases between them. The CDR3 has 16 amino acids. The germline V gene has CDR1 LNHDA and CDR2 SQIVND (reference sequence). As DNA, the CDR3 is TGTGCCAGTACCCCCCTGGGTCCGGGGGCGGGAGAGACCCAGTACTTC. It is translated as CASTPLGPGAGETQYF.

This clone has just a few counts. This rearrangement joins TRBV5-5 to TRBJ1-1; no definite D call. The CDR3 is 14 amino acids. With 0 bases removed from V and 4 bases from J, the gap between germline ends came to 10 bases. Germline CDR1 SGHKS, CDR2 YYEKEE (reference sequence). Here the CDR3 reads CASSLEEGRTEAFF. In DNA, the CDR3 is TGTGCCAGCAGCTTGGAAGAGGGTCGCACTGAAGCTTTCTTT.

In its sample, this clone was seen a few times. The rearrangement uses TRBV19 and TRBJ1-5, with D hard to call. V lost 5 bases to trimming and J lost 5 bases, with 16 bases between them. CDR1 is LNHDA and CDR2 is SQIVND in the germline V gene (reference sequence). This CDR3 has 15 amino acids. CDR3: CASSRTVVTHQPQHF. The DNA for the CDR3 is TGTGCCAGTAGTCGGACGGTAGTAACGCATCAGCCCCAGCATTTT.